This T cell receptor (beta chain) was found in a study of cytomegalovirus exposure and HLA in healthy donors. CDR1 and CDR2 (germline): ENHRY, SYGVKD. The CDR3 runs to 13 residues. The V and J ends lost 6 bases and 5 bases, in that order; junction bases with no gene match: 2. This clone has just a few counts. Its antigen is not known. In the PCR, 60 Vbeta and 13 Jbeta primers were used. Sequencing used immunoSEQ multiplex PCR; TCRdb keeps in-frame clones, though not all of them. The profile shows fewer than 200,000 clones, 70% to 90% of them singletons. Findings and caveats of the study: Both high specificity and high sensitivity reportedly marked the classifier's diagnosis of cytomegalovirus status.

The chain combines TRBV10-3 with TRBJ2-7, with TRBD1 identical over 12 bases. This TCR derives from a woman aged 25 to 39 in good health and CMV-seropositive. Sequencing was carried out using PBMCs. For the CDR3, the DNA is TGTGCCATCAGGAGGGACAGGGGGCACGAGCAGTACTTC. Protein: CAIRRDRGHEQYF.